This passage covers 7 T cell receptor beta chains from one sample sequenced in a study of blood T cell repertoires in COVID-19. Clones were read by immunoSEQ multiplex PCR, and TCRdb kept only the in-frame ones, dropping some. Among fewer than 350,000 clones listed, over 80% were seen once. Material: PBMCs or T cells enriched from blood (not recorded which). These receptors all come from a woman in her twenties or thirties with acute COVID-19.

This clone showed up just once. The chain recombines TRBV7-3 with TRBJ2-3; 9 bases map to TRBD2. The V gene's germline CDR1 is SGHTA and CDR2 FQGTGA. Unmatched junction bases numbered 6, after V lost 4 bases and J lost 4 bases. The CDR3 has 15 amino acids. The CDR3 DNA reads TGTGCCAGCAGCTCGATCGTAGCGGGAGCAGATACGCAGTATTTT. Protein: CASSSIVAGADTQYF.

The chain couples TRBV4-1 to TRBJ2-1; 11 positions match TRBD2. V lost 2 bases to trimming and J lost 10 bases; unmatched junction nucleotides: 13. Germline CDR1 and CDR2: MGHRA and YSYEKL. There are 17 residues in the CDR3. Written as DNA, the CDR3 is TGCGCCAGCAGCCAACCATATAGCGGGAGGGCCCTCTGGGAGCAGTTCTTC. Translated, it gives CASSQPYSGRALWEQFF.

The rearrangement links TRBV7-3 to TRBJ2-1; 11 bases align to TRBD2. Trimming cost V 5 bases and J 9 bases; bases outside gene matches: 12. Germline CDR1 reads SGHTA; CDR2 reads FQGTGA. This CDR3 contains 16 residues. The CDR3 sequence: CASSPYGTSGGGEQFF. CDR3 sequence (DNA): TGTGCCAGCAGCCCGTACGGGACTAGCGGAGGGGGTGAGCAGTTCTTC.

CDR3 DNA sequence: TGTGCCAGCAGCCCTTCAAGGAGCTCCTACGAGCAGTACTTC. Its translation: CASSPSRSSYEQYF. The rearrangement joins TRBV11-2 to TRBJ2-7; D ambiguous. Germline values: CDR1 SGHAT, CDR2 FQNNGV. V lost 5 bases and J lost 0, with 11 bases in between. The CDR3 runs 14 residues.

The rearrangement links TRBV6-5 to TRBJ1-2; no reliable D call. The ends were cut back, 6 bases at V and 7 bases at J, with 9 bases in the middle. Per the germline V gene, CDR1 is MNHEY and CDR2 is SVGAGI. The CDR3 is made up of 11 amino acids. The CDR3 here is CASRRRAGYTF. The DNA of the CDR3 is TGTGCCAGCAGGCGGAGGGCTGGCTACACCTTC.

Comments on this clone: The junction and the germline gene differ at one end; a read error may be behind it. J is TRBJ1-1 and V is TRBV7-2; D remains unclear. Germline V lookup: CDR1 SGHTA, CDR2 FQGNSA. The CDR3 sequence is 13 residues long. CDR3 amino acids: CASSLRALNEGIF. The CDR3 nucleotides are TGTGCCAGCAGCTTAAGGGCCTTAAACGAGGGTATCTTT.

The J gene is TRBJ1-2, the V gene TRBV18; 10 bases map to TRBD1. Germline V gene data show CDR1 as KGHSH and CDR2 as LQKENI. Trimming took 2 bases from V and 6 from J; bases not matched to a gene: 3. The CDR3 spans 14 residues. Here the CDR3 DNA reads TGTGCCAGCTCACCAATGACAGGGGGCCATGGCTACACCTTC. Amino acids: CASSPMTGGHGYTF.